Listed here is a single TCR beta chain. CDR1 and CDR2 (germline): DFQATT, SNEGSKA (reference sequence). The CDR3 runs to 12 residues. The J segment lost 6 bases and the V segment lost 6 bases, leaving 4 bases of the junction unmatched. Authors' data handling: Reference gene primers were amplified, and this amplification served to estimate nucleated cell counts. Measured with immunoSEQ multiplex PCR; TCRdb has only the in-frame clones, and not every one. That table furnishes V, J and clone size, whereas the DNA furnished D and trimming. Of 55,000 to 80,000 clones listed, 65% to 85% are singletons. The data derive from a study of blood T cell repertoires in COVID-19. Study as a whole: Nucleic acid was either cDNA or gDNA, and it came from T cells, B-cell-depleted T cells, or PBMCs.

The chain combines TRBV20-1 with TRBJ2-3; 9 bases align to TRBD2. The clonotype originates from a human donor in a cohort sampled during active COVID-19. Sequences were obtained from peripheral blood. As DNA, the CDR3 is TGCAGTGCCAGTCTAGCGGGGGATACGCAGTATTTT. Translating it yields CSASLAGDTQYF.